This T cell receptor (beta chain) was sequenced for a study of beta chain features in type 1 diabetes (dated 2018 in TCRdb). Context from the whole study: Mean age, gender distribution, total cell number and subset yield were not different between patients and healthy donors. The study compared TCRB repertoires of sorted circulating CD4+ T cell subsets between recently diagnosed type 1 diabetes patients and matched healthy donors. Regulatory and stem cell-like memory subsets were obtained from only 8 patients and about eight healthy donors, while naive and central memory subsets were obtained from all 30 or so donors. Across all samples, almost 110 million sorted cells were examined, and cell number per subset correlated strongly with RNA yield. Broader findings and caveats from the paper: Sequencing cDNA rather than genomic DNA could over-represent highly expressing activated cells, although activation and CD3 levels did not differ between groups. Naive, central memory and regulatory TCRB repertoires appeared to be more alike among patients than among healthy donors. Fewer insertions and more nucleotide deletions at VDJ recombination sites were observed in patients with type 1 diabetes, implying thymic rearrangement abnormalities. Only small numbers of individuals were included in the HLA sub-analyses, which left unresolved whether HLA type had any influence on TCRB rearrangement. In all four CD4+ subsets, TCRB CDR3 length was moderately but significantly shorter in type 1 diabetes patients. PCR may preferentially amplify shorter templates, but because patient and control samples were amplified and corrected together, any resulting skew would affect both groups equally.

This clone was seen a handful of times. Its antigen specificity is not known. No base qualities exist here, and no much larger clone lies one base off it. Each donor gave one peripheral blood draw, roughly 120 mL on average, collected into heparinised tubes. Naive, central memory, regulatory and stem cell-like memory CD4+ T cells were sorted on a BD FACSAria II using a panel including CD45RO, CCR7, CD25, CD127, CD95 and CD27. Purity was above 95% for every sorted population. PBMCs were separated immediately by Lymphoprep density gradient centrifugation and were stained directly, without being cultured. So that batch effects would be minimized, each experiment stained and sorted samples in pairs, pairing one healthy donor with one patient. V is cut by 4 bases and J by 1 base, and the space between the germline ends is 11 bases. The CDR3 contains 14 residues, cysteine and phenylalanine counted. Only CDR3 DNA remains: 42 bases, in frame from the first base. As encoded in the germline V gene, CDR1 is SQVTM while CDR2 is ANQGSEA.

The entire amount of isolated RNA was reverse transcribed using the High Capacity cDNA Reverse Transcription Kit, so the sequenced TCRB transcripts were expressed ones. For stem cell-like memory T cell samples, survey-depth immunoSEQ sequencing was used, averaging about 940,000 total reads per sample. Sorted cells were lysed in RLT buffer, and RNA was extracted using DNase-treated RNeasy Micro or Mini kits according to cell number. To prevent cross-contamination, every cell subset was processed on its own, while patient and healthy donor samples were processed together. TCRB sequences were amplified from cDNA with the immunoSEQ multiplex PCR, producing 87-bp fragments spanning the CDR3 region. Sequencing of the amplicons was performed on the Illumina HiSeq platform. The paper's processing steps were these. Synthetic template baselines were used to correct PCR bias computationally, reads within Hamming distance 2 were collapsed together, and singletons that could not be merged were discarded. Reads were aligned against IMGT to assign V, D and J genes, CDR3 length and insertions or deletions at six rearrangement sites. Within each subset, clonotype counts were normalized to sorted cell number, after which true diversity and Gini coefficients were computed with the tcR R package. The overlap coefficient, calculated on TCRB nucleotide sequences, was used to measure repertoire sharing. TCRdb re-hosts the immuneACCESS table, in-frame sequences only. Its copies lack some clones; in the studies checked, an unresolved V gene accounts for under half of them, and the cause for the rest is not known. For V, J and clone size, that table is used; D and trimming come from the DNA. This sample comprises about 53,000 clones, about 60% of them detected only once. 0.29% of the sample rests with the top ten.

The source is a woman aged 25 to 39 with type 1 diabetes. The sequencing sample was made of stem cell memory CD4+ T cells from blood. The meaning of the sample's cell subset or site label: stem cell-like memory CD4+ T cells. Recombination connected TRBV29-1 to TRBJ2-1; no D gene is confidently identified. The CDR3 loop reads CSVVEVESYNEQFF. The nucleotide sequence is TGCAGCGTTGTAGAGGTGGAGTCCTACAATGAGCAGTTCTTC.